Shown below are 8 T cell receptor beta chains from a single sample sequenced in a study of T cell responses to AZD1222 COVID-19 vaccine. Generated by immunoSEQ multiplex PCR, the TCRdb table keeps only in-frame clones and is missing some. The table includes approximately 64,000 clones, less than 90% detected once. The sequences come from peripheral blood, collected on day 0 of AZD1222 vaccination. The origin of the receptors is an adult in good health.

V gene TRBV12-3 or TRBV12-4 combines with J gene TRBJ1-1, with TRBD1 as a possible D gene (5 bases). Trimming took 3 bases from V and 3 from J, leaving 8 bases between them. CDR3 length equals 13 residues. The CDR3 loop is CASSLQGDTEAFF. DNA for the CDR3: TGTGCCAGCAGTTTGCAAGGGGACACTGAAGCTTTCTTT.

The chain combines TRBV28 with TRBJ1-6, with D unclear. V was trimmed by 7 bases and J by 5 bases, leaving 9 bases between them. Germline CDR1 and CDR2: MDHEN and SYDVKM. The CDR3 is 13 amino acids. The CDR3: CASKGENNSPLHF. CDR3 bases: TGTGCCAGCAAGGGAGAAAATAATTCACCCCTCCACTTT.

The chain's CDR3 is CASSLQGVSGANVLTF. For the CDR3, the DNA is TGTGCCAGCAGTTTACAGGGGGTGTCTGGGGCCAACGTCCTGACTTTC. The V call is TRBV28, the J call TRBJ2-6; TRBD1 aligns across 7 bases. Per the germline V gene, CDR1 is MDHEN and CDR2 is SYDVKM. The J segment lost 1 base and the V segment lost 2 bases, leaving 2 bases of the junction unmatched. The CDR3 runs to 16 residues.

The gene calls are TRBV10-3 and TRBJ1-1; the D is unclear. Germline-derived CDR1 and CDR2 are ENHRY and SYGVKD. Trimming removed 3 bases at V and 1 base at J, with 6 bases between. The CDR3 length is 13 residues. This CDR3 reads CAISDWGNTEAFF. The CDR3 region has the DNA TGTGCCATCAGTGATTGGGGGAACACTGAAGCTTTCTTT.

The rearrangement links TRBV6-2 or TRBV6-3 to TRBJ2-2; D gene uncertain. Between the trimmed V and J ends, which lost 4 bases and 0 bases, there was a span of 0 bases. The CDR3 length is 12 residues. CDR1 is MNHEY and CDR2 is SVGEGT in the germline V gene. DNA for the CDR3: TGTGCCAGCAGTTCGAACACCGGGGAGCTGTTTTTT. Protein: CASSSNTGELFF.

This clone appeared once. V is TRBV12-3 or TRBV12-4 and J is TRBJ1-6; D gene unclear. V gave up 7 bases and J gave up 0 bases, with 4 bases separating them. This CDR3 has 13 amino acids. As DNA, the CDR3 is TGTGCCAGCACGCGCTCCTATAATTCACCCCTCCACTTT. Encoded protein: CASTRSYNSPLHF.

This chain links TRBV6-5 with TRBJ2-2; perhaps TRBD1 as D (6 bases). The CDR3 is 15 amino acids. Looked up from germline, CDR1 is MNHEY and CDR2 is SVGAGI. V lost 6 bases, J lost 5 bases, and 16 bases lay in between. The CDR3 is CASSYGTPHTGELFF. As DNA, the CDR3 is TGTGCCAGCAGCTACGGGACACCCCATACCGGGGAGCTGTTTTTT.

V and J are TRBV28 and TRBJ2-1, with 10 bases fitting TRBD2. This CDR3 region has 14 residues. V lost 5 bases, J lost 7 bases, and 5 bases stayed unmatched. CDR1 is MDHEN, CDR2 SYDVKM, per germline. The CDR3: CASSQGLAKNEQFF. Written as DNA, the CDR3 is TGTGCCAGCAGTCAGGGACTAGCGAAGAATGAGCAGTTCTTC.